This record covers a single T cell receptor (beta chain). This sample stems from a study of CD8 T cells in Susac syndrome. Study context: Patients with Susac syndrome were therapy-naive, on corticosteroids, or on intravenous immunoglobulin alone at the time that blood was drawn.

Reverse transcription used roughly 0.5 to 1 ug RNA and random hexamers. An immunoSEQ multiplex PCR generated amplified TCR beta CDR3 products spanning 54 Vbeta and 13 Jbeta. TCRdb used MiXCR to reprocess the immunoSEQ multiplex PCR reads, holding one entry per CDR3 protein. This sample has some 200,000 distinct CDR3 sequences, with over 90% found just once. There are 14 residues in the CDR3. V lost 0 bases, J lost 8 bases, and 10 bases lay in between. The V gene's germline CDR1 is MNHEY and CDR2 SVGAGI. J is TRBJ1-4 and V is TRBV6-5; possible D gene TRBD1, 5 bases. The TCR originated in a human donor with Susac syndrome. The sample was CD8+ T cells from PBMCs. The CDR3 loop reads CASSYSPGSEKLFF. The CDR3 DNA is TGTGCCAGCAGTTACTCTCCAGGGAGCGAAAAACTGTTTTTT.